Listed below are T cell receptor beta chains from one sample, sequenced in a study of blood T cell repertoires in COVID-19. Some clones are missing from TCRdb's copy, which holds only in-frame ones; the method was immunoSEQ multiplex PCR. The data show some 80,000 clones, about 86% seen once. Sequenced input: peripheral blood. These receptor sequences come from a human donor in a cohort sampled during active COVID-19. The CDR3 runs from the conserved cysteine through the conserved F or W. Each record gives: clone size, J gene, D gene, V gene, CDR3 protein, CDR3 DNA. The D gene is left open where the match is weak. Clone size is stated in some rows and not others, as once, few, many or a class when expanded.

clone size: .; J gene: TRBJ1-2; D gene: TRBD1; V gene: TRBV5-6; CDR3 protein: CASSSTGTVPSYGYTF; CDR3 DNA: TGTGCCAGCAGCTCAACCGGGACAGTGCCTTCCTATGGCTACACCTTC
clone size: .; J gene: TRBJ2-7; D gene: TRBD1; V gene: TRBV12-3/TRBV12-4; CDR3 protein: CASSWGQAYEQYF; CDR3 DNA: TGTGCCAGCAGTTGGGGACAGGCCTACGAGCAGTACTTC
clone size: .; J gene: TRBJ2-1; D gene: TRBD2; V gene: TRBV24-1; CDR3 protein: CATSDPLTSGRALGQFF; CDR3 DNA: TGTGCCACCAGTGATCCTCTCACTAGCGGGAGAGCGTTGGGGCAGTTCTTC
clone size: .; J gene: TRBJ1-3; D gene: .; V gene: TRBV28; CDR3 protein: CASISGAVGNTIYF; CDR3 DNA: TGTGCCAGCATATCTGGAGCTGTTGGAAACACCATATATTTT
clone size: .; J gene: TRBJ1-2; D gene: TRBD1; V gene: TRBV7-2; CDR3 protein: CASSSAGTGGGYGYTF; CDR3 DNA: TGTGCCAGCAGCTCCGCCGGGACAGGGGGGGGCTATGGCTACACCTTC
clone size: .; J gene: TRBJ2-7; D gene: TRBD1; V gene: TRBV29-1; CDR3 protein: CSVEDPGTGYERRAQYF; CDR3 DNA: TGCAGCGTTGAAGATCCCGGGACAGGCTACGAAAGGAGGGCGCAGTACTTC
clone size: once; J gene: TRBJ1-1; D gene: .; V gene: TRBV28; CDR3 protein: CASLGGITEAFF; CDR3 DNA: TGTGCCAGTTTAGGCGGAATCACTGAAGCTTTCTTT
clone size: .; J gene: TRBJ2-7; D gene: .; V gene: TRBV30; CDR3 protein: CAWSVRDMSEQYF; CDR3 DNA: TGTGCCTGGAGTGTACGGGACATGTCCGAGCAGTACTTC
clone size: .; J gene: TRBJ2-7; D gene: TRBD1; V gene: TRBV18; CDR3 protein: CASSPSAGQGVTGRGKSSYEQYF; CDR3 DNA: TGTGCCAGCTCACCATCGGCGGGACAGGGGGTCACGGGGCGGGGAAAAAGCTCCTACGAGCAGTACTTC
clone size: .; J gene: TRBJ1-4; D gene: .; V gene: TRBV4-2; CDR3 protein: CASSQVSGTNEKLFF; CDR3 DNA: TGTGCCAGCAGCCAAGTATCCGGGACAAATGAAAAACTGTTTTTT
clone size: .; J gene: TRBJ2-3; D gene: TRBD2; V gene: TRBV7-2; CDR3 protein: CASSTQAGTDTQYF; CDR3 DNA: TGTGCCAGCAGCACACAAGCGGGGACAGATACGCAGTATTTT
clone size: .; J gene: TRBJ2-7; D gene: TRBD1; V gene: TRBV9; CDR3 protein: CASSVGQAAASYEQYF; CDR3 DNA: TGTGCCAGCAGCGTGGGACAGGCGGCCGCCTCCTACGAGCAGTACTTC
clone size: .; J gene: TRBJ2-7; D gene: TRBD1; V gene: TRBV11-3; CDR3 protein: CASSKQGALNEQYF; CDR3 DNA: TGTGCCAGCAGCAAACAGGGGGCGCTAAACGAGCAGTACTTC
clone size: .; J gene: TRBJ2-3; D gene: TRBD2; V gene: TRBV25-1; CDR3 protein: CASSGLAGRTDTQYF; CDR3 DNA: TGTGCCAGCAGTGGACTAGCGGGGAGGACAGATACGCAGTATTTT
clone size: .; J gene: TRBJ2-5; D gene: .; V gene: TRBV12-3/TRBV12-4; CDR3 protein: CASSLNRETQYF; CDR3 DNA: TGTGCCAGCAGTCTAAACAGGGAGACCCAGTACTTC
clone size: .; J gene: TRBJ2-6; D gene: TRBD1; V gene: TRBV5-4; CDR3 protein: CASSLGGDRSLLSGANVLTF; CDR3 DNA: TGTGCCAGCAGCTTGGGGGGGGACAGGTCCCTTCTCTCTGGGGCCAACGTCCTGACTTTC
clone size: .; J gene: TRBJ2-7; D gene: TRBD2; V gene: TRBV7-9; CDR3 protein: CASSFDLTSIYEQYF; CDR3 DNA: TGTGCCAGCAGCTTTGACTTGACTAGCATCTACGAGCAGTACTTC
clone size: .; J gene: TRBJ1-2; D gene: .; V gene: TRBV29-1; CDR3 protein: CSGVADGYTF; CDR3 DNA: TGCAGCGGAGTAGCGGATGGCTACACCTTC
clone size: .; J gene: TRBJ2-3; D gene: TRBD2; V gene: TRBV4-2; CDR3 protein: CASSKTSGGLDTQYF; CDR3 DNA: TGTGCCAGCAGCAAGACTAGCGGGGGGCTAGATACGCAGTATTTT
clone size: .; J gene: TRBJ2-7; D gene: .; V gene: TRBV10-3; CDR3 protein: CAISESGPRPPYEQYF; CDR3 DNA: TGTGCCATCAGTGAGTCTGGGCCCAGGCCACCCTACGAGCAGTACTTC
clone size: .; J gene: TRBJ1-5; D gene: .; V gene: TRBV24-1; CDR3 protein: CATLQGTLPNQPQHF; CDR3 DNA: TGTGCCACCCTTCAGGGGACACTTCCAAATCAGCCCCAGCATTTT
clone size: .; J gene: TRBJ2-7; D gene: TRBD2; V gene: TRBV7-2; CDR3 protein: CASSQVAGAEQYF; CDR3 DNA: TGTGCCAGCAGCCAGGTAGCGGGGGCCGAGCAGTACTTC
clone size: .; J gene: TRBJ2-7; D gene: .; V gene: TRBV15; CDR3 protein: CATSSPQSREQYF; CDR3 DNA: TGTGCCACCAGCAGTCCACAATCCCGCGAGCAGTACTTC
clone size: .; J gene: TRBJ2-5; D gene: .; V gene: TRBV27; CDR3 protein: CASSFRGGWETQYF; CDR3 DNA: TGTGCCAGCAGTTTCAGAGGTGGTTGGGAGACCCAGTACTTC
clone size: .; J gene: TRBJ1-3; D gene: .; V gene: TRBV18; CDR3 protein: CASSPGGSSGNTIYF; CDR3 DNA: TGTGCCAGCTCACCAGGGGGGAGTTCCGGAAACACCATATATTTT
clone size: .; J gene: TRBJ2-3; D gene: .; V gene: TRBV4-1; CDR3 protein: CASSPERNLADTQYF; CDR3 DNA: TGCGCCAGCAGCCCAGAGAGGAACTTAGCTGATACGCAGTATTTT
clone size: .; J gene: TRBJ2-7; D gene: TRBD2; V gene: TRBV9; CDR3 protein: CASSATSGPLYEQYF; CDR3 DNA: TGTGCCAGCAGCGCCACTAGCGGGCCCCTCTACGAGCAGTACTTC
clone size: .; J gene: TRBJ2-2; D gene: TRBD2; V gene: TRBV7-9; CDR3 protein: CASSFGGSRTGELFF; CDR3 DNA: TGTGCCAGCAGCTTCGGCGGGAGTAGGACCGGGGAGCTGTTTTTT
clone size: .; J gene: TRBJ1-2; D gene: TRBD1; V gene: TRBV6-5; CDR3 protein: CASRRQGFNYGYTF; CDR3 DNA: TGTGCCAGCAGGCGACAGGGATTTAACTATGGCTACACCTTC
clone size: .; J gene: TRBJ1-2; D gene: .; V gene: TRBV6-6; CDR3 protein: CASSYSSDTNYGYTF; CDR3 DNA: TGTGCCAGCAGTTACTCGTCAGATACTAACTATGGCTACACCTTC
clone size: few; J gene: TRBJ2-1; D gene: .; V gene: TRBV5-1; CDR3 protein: CASSLEGEPYNEQFF; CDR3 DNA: TGCGCCAGCAGCTTGGAGGGGGAGCCCTACAATGAGCAGTTCTTC
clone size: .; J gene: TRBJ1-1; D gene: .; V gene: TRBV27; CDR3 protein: CASTPPGAFQAFF; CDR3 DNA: TGTGCCAGCACCCCACCAGGGGCTTTTCAAGCTTTCTTT